A single TCR beta chain is shown here with its context. The data derive from a study of blood T cell repertoires in COVID-19. The CDR3 loop spans 15 amino acids. The V and J ends lost 4 bases and 1 base respectively, with 14 bases between them. CDR1 SEHNR and CDR2 FQNEAQ come from the germline V gene (reference sequence). Sequenced by immunoSEQ multiplex PCR; TCRdb stores in-frame clones only, minus some. Counted here are 87,000 or so clones, around 86% occurring once; the ten biggest clones make up less than 5%. Sample: peripheral blood. This chain connects TRBV7-9 to TRBJ2-7; weak D call: TRBD1 (6 bases). This TCR came from a woman of 80 years or more with acute or convalescent COVID-19. The DNA for the CDR3 is TGTGCCAGCAGCTCATACGAGGGGGATTCCTACGAGCAGTACTTC. Translation gives CASSSYEGDSYEQYF.